This TCR beta chain was captured by sequencing in a study of cytomegalovirus exposure and HLA in healthy donors (dated by TCRdb to 2017 to 2019). Regarding the study in general: According to an earlier analysis of several hundred of the donors, about 179 million T cells yielded some 120 million unique TCR beta sequences and about 300 Gb of sequence data. Donor age, sex, ethnicity and CMV serostatus were collected together with the repertoire data. The later analysis used no new phenotypic data to find candidate immune exposures, relying instead on TCR beta sequences and their occurrence across donors. Among the roughly 390 genotyped donors, around 81% belonged to the genetic ancestry cluster associated with self-reported Caucasian donors. Genome-wide SNP genotypes for about 65% of the 666 donors were used in a later genetic analysis, which treated that subset as a discovery cohort. The aim of the study was to test whether cataloging public T cell receptors could identify signatures of past pathogen exposure. Class I and class II HLA loci were covered by the typing at four-digit resolution. Because of strong linkage in the cohort, a few DR-DQ haplotypes were treated as single units for association and clustering. High-throughput TCR immunosequencing, statistical association of individual TCRs with disease status, and machine learning were combined to predict cytomegalovirus infection status. Besides the first cohort of roughly 660 subjects, a separate validation cohort made up of around 120 different subjects was used. Among around 400 genotyped donors of the cohort, an average of approximately 230,000 unique TCR beta nucleotide sequences were sequenced per donor, roughly a sixth of them non-productive. The study profiled the T cell repertoires of some 610 subjects by immunosequencing and related them to cytomegalovirus serostatus. The number of donors typed differed by locus, with roughly 629-640 for A, B, C, DRB1 and DQB1, approximately 500 for DQA1, 606 for DPA1, and around 450 for DPB1. Every discovery cohort repertoire had been produced on one sequencing platform. An earlier analysis of 500 to 650 of the donors applied high-throughput TCR beta sequencing to assess whether each TCR beta V gene segment acted as functional or pseudogenic. An early release covering roughly 580 HLA-typed donors comprised about 290 gigabases of sequencing data and about 90 million unique TCR sequences. A later analysis re-analyzed previously published TCR beta repertoires from 666 donors and added high-resolution HLA genotyping to study TCR occurrence patterns.

The library was prepared using the immunoSEQ multiplex PCR assay. For the multiplex PCR, a mixture combining 60 forward primers for TCR Vbeta segments and 13 reverse primers for TCR Jbeta segments was used. The CDR3 region of rearranged TCR beta genes was amplified from genomic DNA by a multiplex PCR assay. Amplified TCR beta libraries were sequenced as 87-base-pair reads on the Illumina HiSeq System. On the study's bioinformatics: A later analysis counted 75 million to 100 million unique TCR beta chains across the approximately 700 repertoires, and around 9.9 million of these chains were shared by at least two donors. Raw reads were error-corrected and collapsed into unique sequences by a nearest-neighbor algorithm in which closely related sequences were merged to remove PCR and sequencing errors. V, D and J gene segments were assigned by aligning CDR3 sequences to IMGT reference sequences. Each retained sequence needed at least a six-nucleotide match to both a V gene segment and a J gene segment. Rearrangements were called productive when the CDR3 lacked stop codons and stayed in frame with V and J; all others were non-productive. Following IMGT convention, CDR3 was defined as the stretch from the second conserved V-encoded cysteine to the conserved J-encoded phenylalanine. In an earlier analysis of 500 to 650 of the donors, sequences lacking an unambiguous match to a single V gene segment were excluded. In an earlier analysis of some 590 of the donors, a V segment was called functional when productive rearrangements were above 56.7%, and segregating when the standard deviation between donors exceeded 5%. A statistical classification framework was built for diagnosing cytomegalovirus status from the catalog of TCR beta chain sequences. In a later analysis, V and J genes were assigned by comparing TCR nucleotide sequences against IMGT/GENE-DB human TR gene sequences. In a later analysis, CDR3 sequences and most-parsimonious VDJ recombination scenarios were assigned using the TCRdist pipeline. In a later analysis, each TCR beta chain was defined by its CDR3 amino acid sequence together with its V-gene family, and reads lacking a unique V-gene family were excluded. As a way to deal with suspected cross-contamination and a sequencing artifact, a later analysis dropped nearly 600 nucleotide sequences that were highly shared and had low generation probability. In a later analysis, a clonal expansion index was calculated for each public chain from normalized within-repertoire ranks of inferred template counts. In a later analysis, generation probabilities were computed with a VDJ recombination model fitted to out-of-frame rearrangements, and the resulting probabilities were checked against IGoR. In a later analysis, TCR-TCR, TCR-HLA and TCR-CMV co-occurrence was scored with hypergeometric tests, and a repertoire-size bias correction was applied to TCR pairs. A later analysis estimated false discovery rates by permuting HLA or CMV assignments 20 times. In a later analysis, co-occurring TCRs were grouped using DBSCAN, and TCRdist sequence similarity was added for clustering within HLA-allele-positive subsets. For co-occurrence clustering, repertoires with fewer than 30,000 or more than 120,000 public chains were excluded, along with roughly 5 repertoires with anomalous nucleotide sharing. What TCRdb holds here is the immuneACCESS table cut down to in-frame rearrangements. Part of the clones is not present; checked against another copy, under half of the missing clones reflect an unresolved V gene, and the others are unexplained. V, J and clone size reflect that table, while D and trimming were determined from the DNA. The sample table shows 200,000 or so clones, and about 80% are seen once. Of the sample, 1.4% falls within the top ten clones.

The cohort was made up of under 800 healthy bone marrow donors. At the time of sampling, every cohort member was nominally healthy, though immune exposures that went unrecorded were likely present. The donor tested CMV seronegative, placing the donor among the 300 to 400 seronegative members of the cohort. A peripheral blood sample was collected from each donor, and TCR beta sequencing was performed on peripheral blood mononuclear cells. The Qiagen DNeasy Blood Extraction Kit was used to extract genomic DNA from the blood cell samples. As to this clone: Its antigen remains unidentified. The sample holds no much larger clone one base away, and base qualities are not on file.

General conclusions and limits of the study: A further reported finding was that TCR beta sequences accurately predicted the HLA-A and HLA-B alleles for most subjects in the first cohort. At a false discovery rate of 0.05, a later analysis linked approximately 18,000 TCR beta sequences to specific HLA alleles. Because HLA typing was missing for some donors at each locus, association tests included only the typed subset. According to a later analysis, parvovirus B19, influenza, CMV and Epstein-Barr virus appeared linked to several top co-occurrence clusters. In an earlier analysis of 500 to 650 of the donors, most TCR beta V segments appeared in productive rearrangements about 87% or about 30% of the time, broadly matching IMGT annotations. In this cohort, only TCR beta chains were sequenced, and detectable features were limited by the absence of alpha or paired-chain data. Correlated functional status among segregating V segments might be attributable to linkage disequilibrium, but an unknown experimental factor could not be ruled out. Approximately 18 rarely observed V segments, including chromosome 9 orphons, were excluded from the earlier analysis of just under 600 of the donors because counts were too low. The study listed 150 to 200 TCR beta chains as associated with cytomegalovirus. Most TCR sequences were observed very rarely across donors, whereas some public TCRs were present in many individuals. The sequencing pipeline was judged likely to have produced a cluster of highly shared sequence variants as a technical artifact. An association between a missense DCLRE1C variant and V-gene and J-gene trimming of TCR beta chains was found in a later genetic analysis and replicated in an independent cohort. It was suggested by the authors that the approach could potentially be generalized to other disease states and immunological phenotypes. In a later analysis, most CMV-associated TCR beta chains were found to appear HLA-restricted, with HLA associations seemingly driven largely by CMV exposure. In a later analysis, HLA-associated TCR beta chains showed more clonal expansion and lower generation probabilities than non-associated chains that were equally common. When HLA alleles, especially DR and DQ, strongly co-occurred, attributing TCR associations to individual alleles was difficult. Compared with the approximately 700-donor mean, donors in an Asian-associated ancestry cluster had fewer N-insertions in productive TCRs, according to a later genetic analysis. In vitro tests confirmed that a few of the cytomegalovirus-associated TCR beta chains recognize cytomegalovirus antigens. In a later analysis, the rate of TCR association differed among HLA loci, with DRB1 alleles having the most associated TCRs and HLA-C alleles having the fewest. CMV serostatus was the only immune exposure information available for the cohort. The presence/absence analyses assumed that sequencing depth was roughly uniform across donors, and that assumption may not be true. The classifier was reported to diagnose cytomegalovirus status with high specificity and sensitivity in both the original and validation cohorts.

The material sequenced was PBMCs. This TCR was sampled from a girl aged 10-17 years in good health and CMV-seronegative.

The CDR3 amino acid sequence is: CASSSPIGQGSHEQYF. The nucleotide sequence is TGTGCCAGCAGTTCTCCTATCGGACAGGGTTCCCACGAGCAGTACTTC. The V gene is TRBV27 and the J gene is TRBJ2-7, with TRBD1 matching 8 junction bases. As encoded in the germline V gene (reference sequence), CDR1 is MNHEY while CDR2 is SMNVEV. The CDR3 starts with the cysteine, ends with the phenylalanine, and has 16 residues. Here the CDR3 DNA is all that survives: 48 bases in frame from base 1. Trimming removed 4 bases from V and 5 bases from J; the gene matches leave 13 bases unexplained.